This paragraph covers one T cell receptor (beta chain) sequence. This CDR3 is also generated by other DNA sequences in the sample. The sample comes from a study of blood T cell repertoires in COVID-19. The overall study: PBMCs, B-cell-depleted T cells, or T cells were the source of the cDNA or gDNA that made up the material.

Here immunoSEQ multiplex PCR was the method, and the copy in TCRdb shows in-frame clones only, minus some. The data contain more than 200,000 clones, approximately 88% of them seen just once; the ten biggest clones take up about 27%. This sequence was found in a man aged 40-55 years with acute or convalescent COVID-19. What was sequenced was peripheral blood.

The CDR3 loop is CASSLEAGNTEAFF. For the CDR3, the DNA is TGCGCCAGCAGCTTGGAGGCAGGTAACACTGAAGCTTTCTTT. J is TRBJ1-1 and V is TRBV5-1; D unclear. Between the trimmed V and J ends, which lost 0 bases and 2 bases, there was a span of 8 bases. Germline V gene sequence: CDR1 SGHRS, CDR2 YFSETQ. There are 14 residues in the CDR3. The full variable domain, in which reference TRBV5-1 and TRBJ1-1 provide the parts outside the CDR3, is KAGVTQTPRYLIKTRGQQVTLSCSPISGHRSVSWYQQTPGQGLQFLFEYFSETQRNKGNFPGRFSGRQFSNSRSEMNVSTLELGDSALYLCASSLEAGNTEAFFGQGTRLTVV.